Each of the 22 T cell receptor beta chains below was sequenced from the same sample in a study of T cells in localized non-small cell lung cancer. This table comes from immunoSEQ multiplex PCR, and its TCRdb copy is limited to in-frame clones, with some not included. The profile shows about 2,600 clones, around 26% of them singletons. Sequenced here: lung tumor tissue, sampled before any cancer treatment. These receptors were taken from a male donor at least 60 years old with stage I lung adenocarcinoma.

This chain links TRBV6-8 with TRBJ1-1, with a tentative D call TRBD1 (6 bases). Germline loops: CDR1 MNHGY, CDR2 SAAAGT. CDR3 length: 17 amino acids. With 1 base removed from V and 0 bases from J, the gap between germline ends came to 15 bases. The CDR3 nucleotides are TGTGCCAGCAGTTACTTCTGGGGGGCAGGGGTGAACACTGAAGCTTTCTTT. Amino acids: CASSYFWGAGVNTEAFF.

This clone was counted a few times. V gene TRBV5-1 combines with J gene TRBJ2-2; D is uncertain. V dropped 2 bases and J dropped 9 bases, with 14 bases sitting between them. The CDR3 is 14 residues long. Germline V gives CDR1 SGHRS, CDR2 YFSETQ. The CDR3 DNA follows: TGCGCCAGCAGCTTCACTATACAGAGCCGGGAGCTGTTTTTT. Residues: CASSFTIQSRELFF.

There are a few counts of this clone. Relative to the germline gene, one junction end is altered; a read error may explain this. The rearrangement uses TRBV6-8 and TRBJ1-2; 10 nucleotides line up with TRBD1. The germline gives CDR1 MNHGY, CDR2 SAAAGT. This CDR3 is 16 amino acids long. The CDR3 sequence: CAISAGPGQGNYGYTF. Here the CDR3 DNA reads TGTGCCATCAGTGCGGGACCGGGACAGGGGAACTATGGCTACACCTTC.

This clone has a handful of counts. J is TRBJ1-5 and V is TRBV11-3; D unclear. V dropped 1 base and J dropped 2 bases, with 6 bases sitting between them. Germline V gene sequence: CDR1 SGHNT, CDR2 YENEEA. CDR3 length: 14 residues. The CDR3 DNA is TGTGCCAGCAGCTTAGGAATGGGCAATCAGCCCCAGCATTTT. Protein product: CASSLGMGNQPQHF. Complete variable domain (other parts from reference TRBV11-3 and TRBJ1-5): EAGVVQSPRYKIIEKKQPVAFWCNPISGHNTLYWYLQNLGQGPELLIRYENEEAVDDSQLPKDRFSAERLKGVDSTLKIQPAELGDSAVYLCASSLGMGNQPQHFGDGTRLSIL.

The J gene is TRBJ1-1, the V gene TRBV19, with D tentatively TRBD1 (5 bases). Germline-derived CDR1 and CDR2 are LNHDA and SQIVND (reference sequence). This CDR3 is built from 15 residues. Trimming pared 5 bases from V and 4 bases from J, leaving 17 bases between. CDR3 sequence (DNA): TGTGCCAGTAGTTTTCTTACCGGGGGGGGCACTGAAGCTTTCTTT. This codes for CASSFLTGGGTEAFF. Supplemented by reference TRBV19 and TRBJ1-1, the full variable domain reads DGGITQSPKYLFRKEGQNVTLSCEQNLNHDAMYWYRQDPGQGLRLIYYSQIVNDFQKGDIAEGYSVSREKKESFPLTVTSAQKNPTAFYLCASSFLTGGGTEAFFGQGTRLTVV.

This clone was picked up a small number of times. The genes are TRBV6-7 and TRBJ1-2; D not resolved. TRBV6-7 carries the ORF label, with uncertain function. The CDR3 extends over 11 amino acids. Trimming cost V 4 bases and J 6 bases, with 6 bases left between them. CDR3: CASSSGDGYTF. CDR3 coding DNA: TGTGCCAGCAGTTCCGGGGATGGCTACACCTTC.

V and J are TRBV29-1 and TRBJ1-2, with 8 nucleotides matching TRBD1. This CDR3 contains 13 residues. The V and J ends lost 4 bases and 8 bases, in that order; junction bases with no gene match: 9. Per germline, CDR1 SQVTM and CDR2 ANQGSEA. As DNA, the CDR3 is TGCAGCGTTGGAGGACAGGGATGGGACGGCTACACCTTC. As protein: CSVGGQGWDGYTF. Using reference TRBV29-1 and TRBJ1-2 for the parts outside the CDR3, the full variable domain is SAVISQKPSRDICQRGTSLTIQCQVDSQVTMMFWYRQQPGQSLTLIATANQGSEATYESGFVIDKFPISRPNLTFSTLTVSNMSPEDSSIYLCSVGGQGWDGYTFGSGTRLTVV.

This clone appeared a few times. This rearrangement joins TRBV9 to TRBJ1-5; D is perhaps TRBD1 (6 bases). Germline lookup yields CDR1 SGDLS and CDR2 YYNGEE. The CDR3 extends over 15 amino acids. The V and J ends lost 3 bases and 3 bases respectively, with 13 bases between them. The CDR3 coding sequence is TGTGCCAGCAGCGCGAATAACAGGGACAATCAGCCCCAGCATTTT. Its protein is CASSANNRDNQPQHF. The full variable domain, its missing parts supplied by reference TRBV9 and TRBJ1-5, is DSGVTQTPKHLITATGQRVTLRCSPRSGDLSVYWYQQSLDQGLQFLIQYYNGEERAKGNILERFSAQQFPDLHSELNLSSLELGDSALYFCASSANNRDNQPQHFGDGTRLSIL.

The chain is built from TRBV4-1 and TRBJ2-4; D call uncertain. The germline CDR1 and CDR2 sequences are MGHRA and YSYEKL. The CDR3 consists of 16 residues. V lost 0 bases, J lost 1 base, and 10 bases lay in between. CDR3 sequence (DNA): TGCGCCAGCAGCCAAGAGGCGACTCTGGCCAAAAACATTCAGTACTTC. This translates into CASSQEATLAKNIQYF.

This clone was counted between two and nine times. DNA of the CDR3: TGTGCCAGCAGTTTATTGACGTCTGAAGCTTTCTTT. This gives the protein CASSLLTSEAFF. The rearrangement uses TRBV28 and TRBJ1-1; D remains ambiguous. CDR3 length: 12 residues. Per germline, CDR1 MDHEN and CDR2 SYDVKM. V lost 1 base and J 6 bases, leaving 6 bases between the germline ends.

V and J are TRBV9 and TRBJ2-5, with D possibly matching TRBD2 (6 bases). The CDR3 runs to 14 residues. Trimming took 2 bases from V and 5 from J, leaving 13 bases between them. Looked up from germline, CDR1 is SGDLS and CDR2 is YYNGEE. As DNA, the CDR3 is TGTGCCAGCAGCGTCAGAGGAGGGACGGAGACCCAGTACTTC. As protein: CASSVRGGTETQYF.

This chain joins TRBV5-1 and TRBJ2-3, with 10 bases aligning to TRBD2. Germline V CDR1 and CDR2: SGHRS, YFSETQ. V lost 5 bases to trimming and J lost 4 bases; unmatched junction nucleotides: 10. The CDR3 has 16 residues. The CDR3 protein is CASRPQAGGLPDTQYF. CDR3 nucleotides: TGCGCCAGCAGGCCCCAAGCGGGGGGGCTCCCAGATACGCAGTATTTT.

The gene calls are TRBV29-1 and TRBJ2-7, with a weak D call TRBD1 (5 bases). The CDR3 covers 13 residues. V shed 3 bases and J shed 5 bases, with 14 bases lying between them. Germline V gene sequence: CDR1 SQVTM, CDR2 ANQGSEA. The CDR3 region has the DNA TGCAGCGTTGAGGCCATTCCAGGGAACGAGCAGTACTTC. This translates into CSVEAIPGNEQYF.

J is TRBJ2-5 and V is TRBV19; a weak D match, TRBD2 (6 bases). The CDR3 runs to 14 residues. Trimming removed 2 bases from V and 5 bases from J, with 12 bases in between. CDR1 and CDR2 from the germline V gene are LNHDA and SQIVND (reference sequence). The CDR3 spells CASSIRRGAETQYF. The CDR3 DNA follows: TGTGCCAGTAGTATACGGAGGGGAGCTGAGACCCAGTACTTC.

This clone was counted between two and nine times. The chain combines TRBV18 with TRBJ2-3; D is perhaps TRBD1 (5 bases). Trimming left V 2 bases short and J 1 base short, with 10 bases between. Germline-derived CDR1 and CDR2 are KGHSH and LQKENI. The CDR3 has 15 amino acids. The DNA of the CDR3 is TGTGCCAGCTCACCAGCAGGGCAGCGCACAGATACGCAGTATTTT. Translated: CASSPAGQRTDTQYF.

CDR3 region: CASSQGGLEKLFF. The CDR3 DNA sequence: TGTGCCAGCAGCCAGGGTGGTTTGGAGAAACTGTTTTTT. V is TRBV7-1 and J is TRBJ1-4; a possible D gene is TRBD1 (5 bases). TRBV7-1 is flagged as an ORF with uncertain function. The CDR3 is 13 residues long. V was shortened by 5 bases and J by 11 bases, with 15 bases between the two germline ends.

This clone has more than one count but fewer than ten. The rearrangement joins TRBV10-3 to TRBJ1-2; no definite D call. Per germline, CDR1 ENHRY and CDR2 SYGVKD. The V gene lost 2 bases and the J gene lost 8 bases, with 12 bases spanning the gap. This CDR3 region has 13 residues. CDR3 sequence (DNA): TGTGCCATCAGTGAGGATCGGGGAGGAGGCTACACCTTC. It codes for CAISEDRGGGYTF.

This clone rates as medium-sized. The V gene is TRBV6-8, the J gene TRBJ2-7; D gene ambiguous. Trimming cost V 4 bases and J 3 bases, with 7 bases left between them. The CDR3 contains 12 residues. Germline-derived CDR1 and CDR2 are MNHGY and SAAAGT. DNA of the CDR3: TGTGCCAGCAGTTCCCAAAACTACGAGCAGTACTTC. Encoded protein: CASSSQNYEQYF.

This clone was seen a few times. V and J are TRBV11-3 and TRBJ2-3; 9 bases map to TRBD1. Germline V gene lookup returns CDR1 SGHNT and CDR2 YENEEA. This CDR3 spans 15 amino acids. The V gene end was trimmed by 4 bases and the J gene end by 1 base; junction bases not matched to a gene: 3. The DNA of the CDR3 is TGTGCCAGCAGCTCCCGGACAGGGGGCACAGATACGCAGTATTTT. Amino acid sequence: CASSSRTGGTDTQYF.

J is TRBJ2-1 and V is TRBV11-3; TRBD2 matches at 9 bases. V lost 5 bases, J lost 7 bases, and 9 bases stayed unmatched. This CDR3 spans 15 amino acids. In germline, CDR1 is SGHNT, CDR2 YENEEA. The CDR3 DNA is TGTGCCAGCAGCCCGCGGGGGGGCCCGGGAAATGAGCAGTTCTTC. Its translation: CASSPRGGPGNEQFF.

V is TRBV30 and J is TRBJ2-7; D gene unclear. The CDR3 totals 11 residues. V lost 3 bases and J 4 bases, leaving 7 bases between the germline ends. Per germline, CDR1 GTSNPN and CDR2 SVGIG (reference sequence). The CDR3 nucleotides are TGTGCCTGGAGCCTCTATTACGAGCAGTACTTC. Translation gives CAWSLYYEQYF.

This clone was observed a handful of times. The rearrangement links TRBV30 to TRBJ2-7; 9 positions agree with TRBD1. The V gene's germline CDR1 is GTSNPN and CDR2 SVGIG (reference sequence). The CDR3 contains 14 residues. V shed 2 bases, J shed 2 bases, and the junction held 4 bases outside the gene matches. The DNA of the CDR3 is TGTGCCTGGAGTCGGACAGGGGTAACCTACGAGCAGTACTTC. Translated, it gives CAWSRTGVTYEQYF.